Presented here are 4 T cell receptor beta chains from one specimen sequenced in a study of CD8 T cells in Susac syndrome. Reverse transcription used roughly 0.5 to 1 ug RNA and random hexamers. MiXCR, applied by TCRdb to the immunoSEQ multiplex PCR reads, yields one record per CDR3 protein. The data contain some 97,000 distinct CDR3 sequences, nearly 97% of them singletons. The sequenced material came from CD8+ T cells from PBMCs. The receptors originated from a human donor with Susac syndrome.

This chain links TRBV2 with TRBJ1-2, with D possibly TRBD1 on 5 matching bases. This CDR3 comprises 15 residues. CDR1 is SNHLY, CDR2 FYNNEI, per germline. Between the trimmed V and J ends, which lost 6 bases and 8 bases, there was a span of 22 bases. The CDR3 DNA reads as TGTGCCAGCAGCCGAACGGACATCGACGGTTTGGGCTACACCTTC. This gives the protein CASSRTDIDGLGYTF.

This rearrangement joins TRBV6-2 or TRBV6-3 to TRBJ2-5, with D unresolved. This CDR3 spans 13 amino acids. V shed 8 bases and J shed 3 bases, with 13 bases lying between them. Looked up from germline, CDR1 is MNHEY and CDR2 is SVGEGT. CDR3 region: CASGRVVEETQYF. Here the CDR3 DNA reads TGTGCCAGCGGCCGTGTGGTAGAAGAGACCCAGTACTTC.

A single count supports this clonotype. The chain has TRBV9 and TRBJ2-1, with 8 positions matching TRBD2. Germline V lookup: CDR1 SGDLS, CDR2 YYNGEE. Trimming took 3 bases from V and 6 from J; bases not matched to a gene: 11. The CDR3 totals 16 residues. CDR3: CASSGAGTRVLNEQFF. As DNA, the CDR3 is TGTGCCAGCAGCGGGGCCGGGACTAGAGTACTCAATGAGCAGTTCTTC.

The V gene is TRBV7-9, the J gene TRBJ2-7; D possibly matches TRBD1 or TRBD2 (6 bases each). Germline V lookup: CDR1 SEHNR, CDR2 FQNEAQ (reference sequence). The V end lost 7 bases, the J end lost 3 bases, and 16 bases lay between the germline ends. The CDR3 sequence is 14 residues long. CDR3 residues: CASTSPGGFYEQYF. In DNA form, the CDR3 reads TGTGCCAGCACCTCTCCCGGGGGCTTCTACGAGCAGTACTTC.